The source of this TCR beta chain is a study of blood T cell repertoires in COVID-19. Study in general: Italy, Spain and the United States were the sources of the convalescent and acute COVID-19 samples.

The length of the CDR3 is 15 residues. The germline V and J ends were trimmed by 2 bases and 7 bases, with 15 bases remaining between them. Germline lookup yields CDR1 MNHEY and CDR2 SVGAGI. In the authors' methods: Reference gene primer amplification gave estimated nucleated cell counts. Method: immunoSEQ multiplex PCR; TCRdb's copy keeps in-frame clones and lacks some. V and J calls and clone size are given by that table; D and trimming were obtained from the DNA. The table lists roughly 200,000 clones, around 88% of them singletons. The sequence was obtained from a woman under 40 with acute or convalescent COVID-19. What was sequenced was peripheral blood. The chain joins TRBV6-5 to TRBJ2-1; D remains ambiguous. The CDR3 protein is CASSYGPSKYNEQFF. DNA of the CDR3: TGTGCCAGCAGTTACGGGCCATCTAAGTATAATGAGCAGTTCTTC.